Listed here are 11 T cell receptor beta chains from one sample, sequenced in a study of response to subunit inactivated influenza vaccine. TCRdb passed the RT-PCR reads through MiXCR, listing each CDR3 protein once. The sample lists about 520,000 distinct CDR3 sequences; roughly 27% were seen once. The sequenced sample was CD4+ T cells sorted from PBMCs, obtained around 5 days after vaccination. These receptors all come from a man aged 45 to 65 who received an inactivated influenza vaccine.

The chain recombines TRBV6-1 with TRBJ2-7, with TRBD1 matching 7 bases. Germline CDR1 and CDR2: MNHNS and SASEGT. CDR3 length: 12 residues. The V segment lost 3 bases and the J segment 6 bases; nucleotides outside the gene matches: 2. Here the CDR3 reads CASSDTGVEQYF. In nucleotides, the CDR3 is TGTGCCAGCAGTGATACAGGGGTCGAGCAGTACTTC.

This clonotype was picked up a small number of times. The V and J genes are TRBV5-1 and TRBJ2-2, with TRBD1 as a possible D gene (5 bases). The CDR3 is 19 amino acids. Trimming cost V 2 bases and J 1 base, with 21 bases left between them. Germline V gives CDR1 SGHRS, CDR2 YFSETQ. In DNA, the CDR3 is TGCGCCAGCAGCTTCGCTGAATGGTCGCGCCAGGGGAACACCGGGGAGCTGTTTTTT. This gives the protein CASSFAEWSRQGNTGELFF.

This chain joins TRBV18 and TRBJ1-2; D possibly corresponds to TRBD1 (5 bases). The CDR3 sequence is 15 residues long. From germline, CDR1 is KGHSH and CDR2 LQKENI. The V gene lost 1 base and the J gene lost 4 bases, with 13 bases spanning the gap. CDR3 coding DNA: TGTGCCAGCTCACCACGTTCAGGGATTGGCTATGGCTACACCTTC. As protein: CASSPRSGIGYGYTF.

There are a few counts of this clonotype. The chain is built from TRBV10-1 and TRBJ2-3; 9 bases match TRBD2. This CDR3 spans 16 amino acids. The V gene end was trimmed by 1 base and the J gene end by 6 bases; junction bases not matched to a gene: 8. In germline, CDR1 is WNHNN, CDR2 SYGVQD (reference sequence). The CDR3: CASSEYGGGALDTQYF. In DNA, the CDR3 is TGCGCCAGCAGTGAGTACGGCGGGGGGGCCTTGGATACGCAGTATTTT.

This clonotype has a handful of counts. The chain links TRBV20-1 to TRBJ2-1; a weak D match, TRBD2 (5 bases). Germline CDR1 and CDR2: DFQATT and SNEGSKA (reference sequence). The length of the CDR3 is 14 residues. Trimming left V 3 bases short and J 4 bases short, with 13 bases between. The CDR3 reads CSASLLAAYNEQFF. The CDR3 nucleotides read TGCAGTGCTAGTTTGCTAGCTGCATACAATGAGCAGTTCTTC.

The table lists this clonotype with a few counts. The V and J genes are TRBV28 and TRBJ2-2, with D perhaps matching TRBD1 (5 bases). Trimming shortened V by 4 bases and J by 3 bases, and 21 bases separated the two germline ends. Germline lookup yields CDR1 MDHEN and CDR2 SYDVKM. This CDR3 has 18 residues. The CDR3 DNA reads TGTGCCAGCAGTTCAATCTGGATAGGGCAGGGCCACACCGGGGAGCTGTTTTTT. Its translation: CASSSIWIGQGHTGELFF.

This clonotype was recorded a few times. This chain joins TRBV29-1 and TRBJ2-7; D possibly matches TRBD1 or TRBD2 (5 bases each). CDR1 and CDR2 from the germline V gene are SQVTM and ANQGSEA. The CDR3 extends over 12 amino acids. Trimming shortened V by 6 bases and J by 7 bases, and 16 bases separated the two germline ends. The CDR3 nucleotides read TGCAGCGTGGGGGACGGCTCAAGAGAGCAGTACTTC. This encodes CSVGDGSREQYF.

The chain uses TRBV4-3 and TRBJ1-4; the D gene is possibly TRBD1 (5 bases). This CDR3 has 15 amino acids. The V and J ends lost 0 bases and 8 bases respectively, with 13 bases between them. Germline assignment: CDR1 LGHNA and CDR2 YSLEER. The CDR3 nucleotides are TGCGCCAGCAGCCAAGATGGGGGGATTGGCGAAAAACTGTTTTTT. Amino acids: CASSQDGGIGEKLFF.

The chain joins TRBV3-1 to TRBJ2-5, with unresolved D. The CDR3 has 15 amino acids. V was shortened by 2 bases and J by 0 bases, with 10 bases between the two germline ends. Germline-derived CDR1 and CDR2 are LGHDT and YNNKEL (reference sequence). The CDR3, as DNA: TGTGCCAGCAGCCAATTAGGAGTATACCAAGAGACCCAGTACTTC. Translation: CASSQLGVYQETQYF.

For this clonotype: At one end the junction does not follow the germline gene, possibly because of a read error. This chain uses TRBV6-2 or TRBV6-3 with TRBJ1-1, with TRBD1 identical over 7 bases. CDR1 and CDR2 from the germline V gene are MNHEY and SVGEGT. The CDR3 has 13 residues. The CDR3 is CASRSQGDTEASF. The CDR3 DNA is TGTGCCAGCAGGAGTCAGGGGGACACTGAAGCTTCCTTT.

This clonotype was counted many times. The chain uses TRBV5-6 and TRBJ2-1; D is perhaps TRBD2 (6 bases). The V and J ends lost 4 bases and 13 bases respectively, with 15 bases between them. CDR3 length equals 12 residues. The germline gives CDR1 SGHDT, CDR2 YYEEEE. The CDR3: CASSVRTSSQFF. CDR3 DNA: TGTGCCAGCAGCGTGCGTACTAGCAGCCAGTTCTTC. Combining the CDR3 with reference TRBV5-6 and TRBJ2-1 gives the whole variable domain DAGVTQSPTHLIKTRGQQVTLRCSPKSGHDTVSWYQQALGQGPQFIFQYYEEEERQRGNFPDRFSGHQFPNYSSELNVNALLLGDSALYLCASSVRTSSQFFGPGTRLTVL.